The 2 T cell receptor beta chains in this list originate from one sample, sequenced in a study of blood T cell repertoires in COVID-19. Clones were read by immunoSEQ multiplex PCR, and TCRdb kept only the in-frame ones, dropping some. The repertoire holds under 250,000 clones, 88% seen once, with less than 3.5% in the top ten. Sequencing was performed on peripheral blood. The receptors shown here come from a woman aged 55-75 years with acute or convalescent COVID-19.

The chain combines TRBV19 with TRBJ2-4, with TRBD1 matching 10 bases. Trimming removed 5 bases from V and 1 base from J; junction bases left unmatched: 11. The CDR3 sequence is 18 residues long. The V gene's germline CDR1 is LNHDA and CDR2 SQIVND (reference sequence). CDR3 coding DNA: TGTGCCAGTAGTTTCCGGGACAGGGGAGGTTCGGCCAAAAACATTCAGTACTTC. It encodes CASSFRDRGGSAKNIQYF.

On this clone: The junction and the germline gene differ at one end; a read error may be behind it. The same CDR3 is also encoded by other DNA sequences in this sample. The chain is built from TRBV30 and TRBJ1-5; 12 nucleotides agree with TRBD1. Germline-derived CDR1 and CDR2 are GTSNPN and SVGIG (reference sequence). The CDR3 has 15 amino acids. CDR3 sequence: CAWRGGTGGNQPQHF. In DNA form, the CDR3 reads TGTGCCTGGCGGGGGGGGACAGGGGGCAACCAGCCCCAGCATTTT.